A selection of T cell receptor beta chains follows, all from one sample in a study of shared T cell receptors in the human thymus. Repertoires were generated with immunoSEQ multiplex PCR, while TCRdb's copy carries only in-frame clones and drops some. The sample lists roughly 660,000 clones, approximately 90% occurring once. This sample was shared with a second study, whose subject was human thymus T cells.

The sequenced material came from thymocytes. The receptors here all came from a boy in the first two years of life with a congenital heart defect. The CDR3 runs from the conserved cysteine through the conserved F or W. A D gene is named only where the DNA matches it firmly. Size values are once, few and many counts, or a class for expanded clones, and some rows have none.

CASSLETGANYGYTF | TGCGCCAGCAGCTTGGAAACAGGGGCCAACTATGGCTACACCTTC | TRBJ1-2 | . | TRBD1 | TRBV5-1
CAISAQPVGVQPQHF | TGTGCCATCAGTGCGCAGCCGGTAGGGGTCCAGCCCCAGCATTTT | TRBJ1-5 | . | . | TRBV10-3
CAWSGVVPGQDKGGNEKLFF | TGTGCCTGGAGCGGGGTGGTCCCGGGACAGGATAAAGGCGGTAATGAAAAACTGTTTTTT | TRBJ1-4 | . | TRBD1 | TRBV30
CASSGPGGAIYGYTF | TGTGCCAGCAGTGGACCCGGGGGGGCTATCTATGGCTACACCTTC | TRBJ1-2 | . | . | TRBV28
CASSPGLPGTQYF | TGTGCCAGCAGCCCGGGACTCCCGGGGACCCAGTACTTC | TRBJ2-5 | few | . | TRBV6-6
CASSRDTSGRPNEQFF | TGTGCCAGCAGCCGCGATACTAGCGGGAGGCCCAATGAGCAGTTCTTC | TRBJ2-1 | . | TRBD2 | TRBV4-2
CASRDGTGYMEPYEQYF | TGTGCCAGCAGGGACGGGACAGGGTATATGGAGCCATACGAGCAGTACTTC | TRBJ2-7 | . | TRBD1 | TRBV2
CASSQALCSGANVLTF | TGCGCCAGCAGCCAAGCACTGTGCTCTGGGGCCAACGTCCTGACTTTC | TRBJ2-6 | . | . | TRBV4-3
CASSYTVSPSYEQYF | TGTGCCAGCAGTTACACCGTTAGTCCCTCCTACGAGCAGTACTTC | TRBJ2-7 | . | . | TRBV6-5
CASSLAHGDRCNYGYTF | TGTGCTAGCAGCTTAGCGCATGGGGACAGGTGTAACTATGGCTACACCTTC | TRBJ1-2 | . | TRBD1 | TRBV7-7
CASSLVGQGRGIFTDTQYF | TGTGCCAGCAGCTTGGTGGGACAGGGGCGAGGAATCTTTACAGATACGCAGTATTTT | TRBJ2-3 | . | TRBD1 | TRBV5-6
CASSRLVTSGKNIQYF | TGCGCCAGCAGTCGCTTGGTGACTAGCGGAAAAAACATTCAGTACTTC | TRBJ2-4 | . | TRBD2 | TRBV4-1
CASTTPWSGELFF | TGCGCCAGCACCACTCCCTGGTCCGGGGAGCTGTTTTTT | TRBJ2-2 | . | . | TRBV10-2
CASSVRQNYGYPF | TGTGCCAGCAGCGTTAGACAGAACTATGGCTACCCCTTC | TRBJ1-2 | . | . | TRBV11-3
CASSLNPRWGDRDEQYF | TGTGCCAGCAGCTTAAACCCGCGGTGGGGCGATCGGGACGAGCAGTACTTC | TRBJ2-7 | . | . | TRBV11-2
CASSYGLPTGELFF | TGTGCCAGCAGTTACGGACTACCAACCGGGGAGCTGTTTTTT | TRBJ2-2 | . | . | TRBV2
CASSPTGPAKNIQYF | TGTGCCAGCAGTCCAACAGGGCCGGCCAAAAACATTCAGTACTTC | TRBJ2-4 | . | . | TRBV28
CASSYHSGQGNVGHNYEQYF | TGTGCCAGCAGCTATCATTCGGGACAGGGGAATGTCGGGCACAACTACGAGCAGTACTTC | TRBJ2-7 | . | TRBD1 | TRBV7-8
CASRRGTNQETQYF | TGTGCCAGCAGGCGAGGGACAAACCAAGAGACCCAGTACTTC | TRBJ2-5 | . | . | TRBV6-5
CASSPRKNTSGRGTGELFF | TGTGCCAGCAGCCCCCGTAAAAATACTAGCGGGAGAGGTACCGGGGAGCTGTTTTTT | TRBJ2-2 | . | TRBD2 | TRBV27
CASTLDRDDEQFF | TGTGCCAGCACCTTGGACAGGGATGATGAGCAGTTCTTC | TRBJ2-1 | . | TRBD1 | TRBV5-5
CASSLGDRDFQEQFF | TGTGCCAGCAGTTTGGGGGACAGGGATTTCCAGGAGCAGTTCTTC | TRBJ2-1 | . | TRBD1 | TRBV28